The rows below give T cell receptor beta chains drawn from one sample of a study of control samples from healthy donors and cancer patients. Method: immunoSEQ multiplex PCR; TCRdb's copy keeps in-frame clones and lacks some. Found here are about 160,000 clones, approximately 94% of them singletons; the top ten hold over 6.5%. The specimen sequenced was blood. The receptors derive from a woman between 40 and 50 years old in good health. CDR3s include the opening cysteine and the closing phenylalanine or tryptophan. The order of the fields is CDR3 DNA, CDR3 protein, V gene, clone size, D gene, J gene. D genes are given only for firm matches. Part of the rows lack a size; the others show once, few, many or a class for expanded clones.

cdr3_nt: TGTGCCAGCAGTGTTCAGGGTTCCTATGGCTACACCTTC
cdr3_aa: CASSVQGSYGYTF
v_call: TRBV6-2/TRBV6-3
clone_size: .
d_call: .
j_call: TRBJ1-2

cdr3_nt: TGTGCCAGCAGCTCGGGACAGGGCTACGGAGCTTTCTTT
cdr3_aa: CASSSGQGYGAFF
v_call: TRBV11-3
clone_size: .
d_call: TRBD1
j_call: TRBJ1-1

cdr3_nt: TGTGCCAGCAGTTCGAGCGGGGATGGCTACACCTTC
cdr3_aa: CASSSSGDGYTF
v_call: TRBV12-3/TRBV12-4
clone_size: .
d_call: .
j_call: TRBJ1-2

cdr3_nt: TGTGCCAGCAGCCAAGGTGGTCCGACAACCCCCTTTGAGCAGTACTTC
cdr3_aa: CASSQGGPTTPFEQYF
v_call: TRBV4-2
clone_size: .
d_call: .
j_call: TRBJ2-7

cdr3_nt: TGTGCCAGCAACGAGGGGATTGGTGGCTACACCTTC
cdr3_aa: CASNEGIGGYTF
v_call: TRBV7-3
clone_size: .
d_call: .
j_call: TRBJ1-2

cdr3_nt: TGTGCCAGCAGCTTAGTCGGGGGACGAACATACTATGGCTACACCTTC
cdr3_aa: CASSLVGGRTYYGYTF
v_call: TRBV7-2
clone_size: .
d_call: .
j_call: TRBJ1-2

cdr3_nt: TGTGCCAGCAGCGTAGGCCCGGAACAAGAGACCCAGTACTTC
cdr3_aa: CASSVGPEQETQYF
v_call: TRBV9
clone_size: .
d_call: .
j_call: TRBJ2-5

cdr3_nt: TGTGCCAGCAGTTTAAAGGGGAACGTAGAAGCTTTCTTT
cdr3_aa: CASSLKGNVEAFF
v_call: TRBV12-3/TRBV12-4
clone_size: once
d_call: .
j_call: TRBJ1-1

cdr3_nt: TGCGCCAGCAGTTTCCCGGGACAGGGGAGCACTGAAGCTTTCTTT
cdr3_aa: CASSFPGQGSTEAFF
v_call: TRBV10-2
clone_size: few
d_call: TRBD1
j_call: TRBJ1-1

cdr3_nt: TGTGCCAGCAGTTACCAGAGCGGGGGGGCAAGACAAGAGACCCAGTACTTC
cdr3_aa: CASSYQSGGARQETQYF
v_call: TRBV6-2/TRBV6-3
clone_size: .
d_call: TRBD2
j_call: TRBJ2-5

cdr3_nt: TGTGCCAGCAGCGGGGCCGGTGGAGAGCAGTACTTC
cdr3_aa: CASSGAGGEQYF
v_call: TRBV9
clone_size: .
d_call: .
j_call: TRBJ2-7

cdr3_nt: TGTGCCAGCAGTTTAGTACCGGGAACCTACGAGCAGTACTTC
cdr3_aa: CASSLVPGTYEQYF
v_call: TRBV27
clone_size: once
d_call: .
j_call: TRBJ2-7

cdr3_nt: TGCGCCAGCAGCCAGGGCACAACTAGGAGAAATGAAAAACTGTTTTTT
cdr3_aa: CASSQGTTRRNEKLFF
v_call: TRBV4-3
clone_size: .
d_call: .
j_call: TRBJ1-4

cdr3_nt: TGTGCCAGCAGCTTTAAGTGGGTGGACACTGAAGCTTTCTTT
cdr3_aa: CASSFKWVDTEAFF
v_call: TRBV7-2
clone_size: .
d_call: .
j_call: TRBJ1-1

cdr3_nt: TGTGCCATCAGTGAGTCCCTTGCTCGGGGCTACACCTTC
cdr3_aa: CAISESLARGYTF
v_call: TRBV10-3
clone_size: .
d_call: .
j_call: TRBJ1-2

cdr3_nt: TGTGCCAGCAGCTTAGCTTCCAGGGTGGATGGCTACACCTTC
cdr3_aa: CASSLASRVDGYTF
v_call: TRBV7-8
clone_size: few
d_call: .
j_call: TRBJ1-2

cdr3_nt: TGTGCCACGGGATGGAATCAGCCCCAGCATTTT
cdr3_aa: CATGWNQPQHF
v_call: TRBV6-5
clone_size: .
d_call: .
j_call: TRBJ1-5

cdr3_nt: TGTGCCAGTAGTAGCAAGGGGGCGATAAGGGAGACCCAGTACTTC
cdr3_aa: CASSSKGAIRETQYF
v_call: TRBV19
clone_size: .
d_call: TRBD1
j_call: TRBJ2-5

cdr3_nt: TGCGCCAGCAGCTTGGCTAGCGGGACTTTCCCGTACGAGCAGTACTTC
cdr3_aa: CASSLASGTFPYEQYF
v_call: TRBV5-1
clone_size: .
d_call: TRBD2
j_call: TRBJ2-7

cdr3_nt: TGTGCCAGTAATATTCCGGGGGGGGAATACTATGGCTACACCTTC
cdr3_aa: CASNIPGGEYYGYTF
v_call: TRBV19
clone_size: .
d_call: .
j_call: TRBJ1-2

cdr3_nt: TGTGCCAGCAGATCGACCCCCAGCCTCACAGATACGCAGTATTTT
cdr3_aa: CASRSTPSLTDTQYF
v_call: TRBV5-6
clone_size: .
d_call: .
j_call: TRBJ2-3

cdr3_nt: TGCGCCAGCAGCCAAGATATGGGGTCGGAGAGCTCCTACAATGAGCAGTTCTTC
cdr3_aa: CASSQDMGSESSYNEQFF
v_call: TRBV4-3
clone_size: .
d_call: .
j_call: TRBJ2-1

cdr3_nt: TGTGCCAGTAGTATTAAAAACAGGGTTAGATCACCCCTCCACTTT
cdr3_aa: CASSIKNRVRSPLHF
v_call: TRBV19
clone_size: .
d_call: .
j_call: TRBJ1-6

cdr3_nt: TGTGCCACAGGGAGGGAAACTGAAGCTTTCTTT
cdr3_aa: CATGRETEAFF
v_call: TRBV10-3
clone_size: .
d_call: .
j_call: TRBJ1-1

cdr3_nt: TGTGCCAGCGGGGGGTTTGGGGTGCTCGCCAAAAACATTCAGTACTTC
cdr3_aa: CASGGFGVLAKNIQYF
v_call: TRBV2
clone_size: .
d_call: .
j_call: TRBJ2-4

cdr3_nt: TGTGCCAGCCTGGGCCCTGGAAACACCATATATTTT
cdr3_aa: CASLGPGNTIYF
v_call: TRBV6-6
clone_size: .
d_call: .
j_call: TRBJ1-3

cdr3_nt: TGCGCCAGCAGCACAGGACAGGGTGGTAATGAAAAACTGTTTTTT
cdr3_aa: CASSTGQGGNEKLFF
v_call: TRBV5-1
clone_size: .
d_call: TRBD1
j_call: TRBJ1-4

cdr3_nt: TGTGCCTGGAGTGTTCAGGAGCTAACCTACGAGCAGTACTTC
cdr3_aa: CAWSVQELTYEQYF
v_call: TRBV30
clone_size: .
d_call: .
j_call: TRBJ2-7

cdr3_nt: TGTGCCAGCAGTTACGTGACAGGATATGGCTACACCTTC
cdr3_aa: CASSYVTGYGYTF
v_call: TRBV6-2/TRBV6-3
clone_size: .
d_call: .
j_call: TRBJ1-2

cdr3_nt: TGTGCCAGCAGTTTCGGACAGGGTGGCGAGACCCAGTACTTC
cdr3_aa: CASSFGQGGETQYF
v_call: TRBV2
clone_size: .
d_call: TRBD1
j_call: TRBJ2-5

cdr3_nt: TGTGCCATCAGTGAGTCGGACAGGGGGCGAACCGGGGAGCTGTTTTTT
cdr3_aa: CAISESDRGRTGELFF
v_call: TRBV10-3
clone_size: .
d_call: TRBD1
j_call: TRBJ2-2

cdr3_nt: TGTGCCAGCAGCACACGGACAGGGGAGAACTATGGCTACACCTTC
cdr3_aa: CASSTRTGENYGYTF
v_call: TRBV11-2
clone_size: .
d_call: TRBD1
j_call: TRBJ1-2

cdr3_nt: TGTGCCATCAACCAAAACGGGAACGCTGAAGCTTTCTTT
cdr3_aa: CAINQNGNAEAFF
v_call: TRBV10-3
clone_size: once
d_call: .
j_call: TRBJ1-1

cdr3_nt: TGTGCTAGTGGTTTGGAATGGACAGGGAACACTGAAGCTTTCTTT
cdr3_aa: CASGLEWTGNTEAFF
v_call: TRBV12-5
clone_size: .
d_call: TRBD1
j_call: TRBJ1-1

cdr3_nt: TGTGCCAGCTCACCGATTAAATCAACGATGGCTTTCTTT
cdr3_aa: CASSPIKSTMAFF
v_call: TRBV18
clone_size: once
d_call: .
j_call: TRBJ1-1

cdr3_nt: TGTGCCAGCAGTTACCCGGGCGGTTCTAATGAAAAACTGTTTTTT
cdr3_aa: CASSYPGGSNEKLFF
v_call: TRBV6-6
clone_size: .
d_call: .
j_call: TRBJ1-4

cdr3_nt: TGTGCCAGCAGCGTAGAGAGCGGGAGGGCCAATGAGCAGTTCTTC
cdr3_aa: CASSVESGRANEQFF
v_call: TRBV9
clone_size: .
d_call: TRBD2
j_call: TRBJ2-1

cdr3_nt: TGTGCCAGCAGCTTAGGACGGGACCAAGGTCAAGAGACCCAGTACTTC
cdr3_aa: CASSLGRDQGQETQYF
v_call: TRBV7-8
clone_size: .
d_call: .
j_call: TRBJ2-5

cdr3_nt: TGTGCCTGGAGTGTTGGGTATGGCTACACCTTC
cdr3_aa: CAWSVGYGYTF
v_call: TRBV30
clone_size: .
d_call: .
j_call: TRBJ1-2

cdr3_nt: TGTGCCAGCAGGCGGGCAGGGACAGGACGACCGAACACTGAAGCTTTCTTT
cdr3_aa: CASRRAGTGRPNTEAFF
v_call: TRBV27
clone_size: .
d_call: TRBD1
j_call: TRBJ1-1

cdr3_nt: TGTGCCAGCAGCCCCCCCGGGACCCCAGGATACGAGTACTCTGGAAACACCATATATTTT
cdr3_aa: CASSPPGTPGYEYSGNTIYF
v_call: TRBV7-6
clone_size: once
d_call: .
j_call: TRBJ1-3

cdr3_nt: TGTGCCAGCAGTTTGGGGGGTCAGCCCCAGCATTTT
cdr3_aa: CASSLGGQPQHF
v_call: TRBV12-3/TRBV12-4
clone_size: .
d_call: .
j_call: TRBJ1-5

cdr3_nt: TGTGCCAGCAGCTTGGCCAAAAACATTCAGTACTTC
cdr3_aa: CASSLAKNIQYF
v_call: TRBV7-8
clone_size: .
d_call: .
j_call: TRBJ2-4

cdr3_nt: TGTGCCAGCAGCTTGATGGGGAACTATGGCTACACCTTC
cdr3_aa: CASSLMGNYGYTF
v_call: TRBV5-4
clone_size: .
d_call: .
j_call: TRBJ1-2

cdr3_nt: TGTGCCAGCTCACCCCCGACAAGCTCCTACGAGCAGTACTTC
cdr3_aa: CASSPPTSSYEQYF
v_call: TRBV18
clone_size: .
d_call: .
j_call: TRBJ2-7

cdr3_nt: TGCGCCAGCAGCCAAGGCCGGGGGATCGGGTCGTACGAGCAGTACTTC
cdr3_aa: CASSQGRGIGSYEQYF
v_call: TRBV4-3
clone_size: .
d_call: .
j_call: TRBJ2-7

cdr3_nt: TGCAGCGTTGAAGCTGAGACTAGCGGGAGAGACCACCGGGAGCTGTTTTTT
cdr3_aa: CSVEAETSGRDHRELFF
v_call: TRBV29-1
clone_size: .
d_call: TRBD2
j_call: TRBJ2-2

cdr3_nt: TGTGCCACCAGCAGAGCCGGGGTCGCTGAAGCTTTCTTT
cdr3_aa: CATSRAGVAEAFF
v_call: TRBV15
clone_size: .
d_call: .
j_call: TRBJ1-1

cdr3_nt: TGTGCCAGCAGTTTAGAGTGGTATGGCTACACCTTC
cdr3_aa: CASSLEWYGYTF
v_call: TRBV12-3/TRBV12-4
clone_size: .
d_call: .
j_call: TRBJ1-2

cdr3_nt: TGTGCCAGCAGCCAAGGTTTCAGCACTGAAGCTTTCTTT
cdr3_aa: CASSQGFSTEAFF
v_call: TRBV14
clone_size: .
d_call: .
j_call: TRBJ1-1

cdr3_nt: TGCAGCGTCCGGTCTCGGTTTCTTTATGGCTACACCTTC
cdr3_aa: CSVRSRFLYGYTF
v_call: TRBV29-1
clone_size: .
d_call: .
j_call: TRBJ1-2

cdr3_nt: TGCAGCGTTGGCACAAGCTCTGGAAACACCATATATTTT
cdr3_aa: CSVGTSSGNTIYF
v_call: TRBV29-1
clone_size: .
d_call: .
j_call: TRBJ1-3

cdr3_nt: TGTGCCAGCGATCTGAGGGGGACTGAAGCTTTCTTT
cdr3_aa: CASDLRGTEAFF
v_call: TRBV19
clone_size: .
d_call: .
j_call: TRBJ1-1

cdr3_nt: TGTGCCAGCACTACCTCTGTAGGACAGCCCCAGCATTTT
cdr3_aa: CASTTSVGQPQHF
v_call: TRBV6-6
clone_size: .
d_call: .
j_call: TRBJ1-5

cdr3_nt: TGTGCCAGCTCACCGCCTCAGGGAAACACCATATATTTT
cdr3_aa: CASSPPQGNTIYF
v_call: TRBV18
clone_size: .
d_call: .
j_call: TRBJ1-3

cdr3_nt: TGTGCCAGCAGCGGGGGCAGGGGGAGTCGAAATCAGCCCCAGCATTTT
cdr3_aa: CASSGGRGSRNQPQHF
v_call: TRBV5-8
clone_size: .
d_call: TRBD1
j_call: TRBJ1-5

cdr3_nt: TGTGCCAGCAGAAAGGACAGGGGGAACACCGGGGAGCTGTTTTTT
cdr3_aa: CASRKDRGNTGELFF
v_call: TRBV7-2
clone_size: .
d_call: TRBD1
j_call: TRBJ2-2

cdr3_nt: TGTGCCAGCAGTGTGGGGAGGGCCGACACCGGGGAGCTGTTTTTT
cdr3_aa: CASSVGRADTGELFF
v_call: TRBV2
clone_size: .
d_call: TRBD2
j_call: TRBJ2-2

cdr3_nt: TGCGCCAGCACTAATAACGGGCACTACTATAGCAATCAGCCCCAGCATTTT
cdr3_aa: CASTNNGHYYSNQPQHF
v_call: TRBV10-2
clone_size: .
d_call: .
j_call: TRBJ1-5

cdr3_nt: TGTGCCAGCAGAAAAACTAGCGGGGGCTCCTACAATGAGCAGTTCTTC
cdr3_aa: CASRKTSGGSYNEQFF
v_call: TRBV7-2
clone_size: once
d_call: TRBD2
j_call: TRBJ2-1